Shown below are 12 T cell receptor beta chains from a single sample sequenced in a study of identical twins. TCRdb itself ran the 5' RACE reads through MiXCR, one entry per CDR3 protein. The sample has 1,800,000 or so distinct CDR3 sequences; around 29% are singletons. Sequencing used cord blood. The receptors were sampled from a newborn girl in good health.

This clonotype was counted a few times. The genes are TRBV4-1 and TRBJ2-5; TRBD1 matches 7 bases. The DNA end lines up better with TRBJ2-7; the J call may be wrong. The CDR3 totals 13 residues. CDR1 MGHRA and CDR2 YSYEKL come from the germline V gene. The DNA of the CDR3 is TGCGCCAGCAGCCAATCAACAGGGGACGAGCAGTACTTC. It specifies CASSQSTGDEQYF.

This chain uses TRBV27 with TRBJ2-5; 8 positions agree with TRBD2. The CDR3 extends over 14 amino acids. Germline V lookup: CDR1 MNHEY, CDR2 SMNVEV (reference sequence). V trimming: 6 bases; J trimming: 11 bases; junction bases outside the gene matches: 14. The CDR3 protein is CASRRGGSNNEQYF. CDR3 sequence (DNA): TGTGCCAGCAGACGGGGGGGCTCTAACAATGAGCAGTACTTC.

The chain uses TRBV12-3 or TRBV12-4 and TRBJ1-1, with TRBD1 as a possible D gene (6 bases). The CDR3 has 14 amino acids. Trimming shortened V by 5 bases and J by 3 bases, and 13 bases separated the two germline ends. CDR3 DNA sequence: TGTGCCAGCAGTATGGCGCCAGGGGACACTGAAGCTTTCTTT. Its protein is CASSMAPGDTEAFF.

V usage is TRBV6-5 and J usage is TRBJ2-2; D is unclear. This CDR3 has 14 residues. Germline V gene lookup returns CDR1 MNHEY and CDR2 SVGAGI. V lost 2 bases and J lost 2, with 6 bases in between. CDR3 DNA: TGTGCCAGCAGTTACGGCTTTAACACCGGGGAGCTGTTTTTT. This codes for CASSYGFNTGELFF.

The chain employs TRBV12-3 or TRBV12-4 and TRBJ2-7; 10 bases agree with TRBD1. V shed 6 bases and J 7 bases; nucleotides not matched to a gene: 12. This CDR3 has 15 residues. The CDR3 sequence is CASRRSGTGVWEQYF. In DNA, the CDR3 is TGTGCCAGCAGACGATCCGGGACAGGGGTATGGGAGCAGTACTTC.

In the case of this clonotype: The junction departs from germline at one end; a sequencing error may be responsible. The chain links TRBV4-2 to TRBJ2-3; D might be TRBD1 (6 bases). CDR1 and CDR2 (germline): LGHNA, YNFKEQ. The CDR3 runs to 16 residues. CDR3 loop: CVSSQDWGPRTDTQYF. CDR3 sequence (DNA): TGTGTCAGCAGCCAAGATTGGGGGCCTCGAACAGATACGCAGTATTTT.

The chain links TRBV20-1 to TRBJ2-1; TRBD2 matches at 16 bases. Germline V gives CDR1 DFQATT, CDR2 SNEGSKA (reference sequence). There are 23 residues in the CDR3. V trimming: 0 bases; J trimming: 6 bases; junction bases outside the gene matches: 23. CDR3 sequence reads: CSARDKWVPGLAGGPDALNEQFF. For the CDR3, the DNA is TGCAGTGCTAGAGATAAATGGGTTCCGGGACTAGCGGGAGGGCCGGACGCGCTCAATGAGCAGTTCTTC.

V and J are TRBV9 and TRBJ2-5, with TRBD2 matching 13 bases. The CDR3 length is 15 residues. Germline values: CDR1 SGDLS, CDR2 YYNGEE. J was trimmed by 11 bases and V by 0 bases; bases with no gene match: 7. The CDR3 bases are TGTGCCAGCAGCGTAGATGGACTAGCGGGGGATGAGCAGTACTTC. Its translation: CASSVDGLAGDEQYF.

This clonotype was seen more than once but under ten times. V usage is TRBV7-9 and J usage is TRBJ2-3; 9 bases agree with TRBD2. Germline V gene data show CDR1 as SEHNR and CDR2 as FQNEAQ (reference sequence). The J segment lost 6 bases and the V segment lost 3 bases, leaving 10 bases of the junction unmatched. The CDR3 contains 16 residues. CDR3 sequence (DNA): TGTGCCAGCAGCTTCACTAGCGGGTTTCTCACGGATACGCAGTATTTT. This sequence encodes CASSFTSGFLTDTQYF.

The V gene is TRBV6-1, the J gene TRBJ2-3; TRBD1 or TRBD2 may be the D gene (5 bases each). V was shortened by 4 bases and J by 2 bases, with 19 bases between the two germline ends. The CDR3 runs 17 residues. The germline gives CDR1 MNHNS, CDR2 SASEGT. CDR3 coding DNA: TGTGCCAGCAGTGCGCCGGGACCTCCGCTCCCCACAGATACGCAGTATTTT. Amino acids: CASSAPGPPLPTDTQYF.

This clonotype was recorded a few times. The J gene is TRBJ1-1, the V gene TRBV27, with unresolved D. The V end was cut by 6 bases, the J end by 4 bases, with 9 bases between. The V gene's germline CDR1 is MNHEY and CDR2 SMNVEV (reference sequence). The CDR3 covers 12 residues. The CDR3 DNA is TGTGCCAGCAGGGGCGGGAGCACTGAAGCTTTCTTT. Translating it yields CASRGGSTEAFF.

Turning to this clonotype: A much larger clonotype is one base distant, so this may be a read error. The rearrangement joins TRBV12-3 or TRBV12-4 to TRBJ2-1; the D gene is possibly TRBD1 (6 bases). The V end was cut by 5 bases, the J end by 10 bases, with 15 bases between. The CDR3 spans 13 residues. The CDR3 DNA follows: TGTGCCAGCAGTGACAGGAGCTCCTACGAGCAGTTCTTC. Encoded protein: CASSDRSSYEQFF.